Listed below are T cell receptor beta chains from one sample, sequenced in a study of cytomegalovirus exposure and HLA in healthy donors. Repertoires were generated with immunoSEQ multiplex PCR, while TCRdb's copy carries only in-frame clones and drops some. This sample has around 99,000 clones; 80% to 85% occur once, and the top ten carry around 2.2%. The source material was PBMCs. The receptors stem from a woman aged 25-40 years in good health and CMV-seronegative. The conserved cysteine and the conserved F or W are not part of the CDR3 here.

TRBV7-8,ASSARTSGEYEQY
TRBV14,ASSQWTTHNEQF
TRBV10-3,AIRYDTLNTEAF
TRBV27,ASRSGQGAYEQY
TRBV29-1,SAPSGSSYNEQF
TRBV1,TSSRKLAPAYEQY
TRBV30,AWSVLAGGFEQF
TRBV21-1,ASSRARDSFTDTQY
TRBV5-1,ASSLVSRSYEQY
TRBV7-9,ASSSRDNEQF
TRBV10-3,AISRGGVESNQPQH
TRBV7-3,ASSLNSVRSEQY
TRBV11-2,ASSFGSSEAF
TRBV10-2,ASSESRQGFGAF